One and the same sample provided the 10 T cell receptor beta chains below, sequenced in a study of cytomegalovirus exposure and HLA in healthy donors. The PCR made use of 60 Vbeta and 13 Jbeta primers. Assay used: immunoSEQ multiplex PCR; TCRdb lists only in-frame clones, some missing. The sample holds some 190,000 clones, about 90% seen once. Specimen: PBMCs. Receptors originate from a man under 40 in good health and CMV-seronegative.

The chain combines TRBV10-1 with TRBJ2-2, with 11 bases lining up with TRBD1. The germline V gene encodes CDR1 WNHNN and CDR2 SYGVQD (reference sequence). J gave up 6 bases and V 11 bases, and 5 bases lay outside the gene matches. The CDR3 sequence is 13 residues long. CDR3 nucleotides: TGCGCCGGACCGGGACAGGGGGCCGGGGAGCTGTTTTTT. The encoded protein is CAGPGQGAGELFF.

This rearrangement joins TRBV19 to TRBJ2-3; 9 bases are a match to TRBD1. J gave up 0 bases and V 3 bases, and 4 bases lay outside the gene matches. This CDR3 spans 16 amino acids. CDR1 is LNHDA, CDR2 SQIVND, per germline (reference sequence). The DNA of the CDR3 is TGTGCCAGTAGTATCGGACAGGGGACTAGCACAGATACGCAGTATTTT. Translated: CASSIGQGTSTDTQYF.

This sequence joins TRBV29-1 and TRBJ2-7, with D perhaps TRBD1 (6 bases). The CDR3 is made up of 14 amino acids. Germline V gene sequence: CDR1 SQVTM, CDR2 ANQGSEA. Trimming removed 3 bases from V and 1 base from J, with 13 bases in between. The CDR3 DNA reads as TGCAGCGTTGATCCTGGCAGGGGATCCTACGAGCAGTACTTC. It yields the protein CSVDPGRGSYEQYF.

The rearrangement joins TRBV19 to TRBJ1-5, with a possible D match to TRBD1 (6 bases). Per germline, CDR1 LNHDA and CDR2 SQIVND (reference sequence). V gave up 7 bases and J gave up 0 bases, with 13 bases separating them. CDR3 size: 15 residues. CDR3 in DNA: TGTGCCAGTAATGGGGGCTCGTATAGCAATCAGCCCCAGCATTTT. Its protein product is CASNGGSYSNQPQHF.

J is TRBJ1-6 and V is TRBV18; perhaps TRBD1 as D (6 bases). Trimming pared 3 bases from V and 5 bases from J, leaving 14 bases between. CDR3 size: 16 residues. The germline V gene encodes CDR1 KGHSH and CDR2 LQKENI. This CDR3 is CASSPNRDMNNSPLHF. CDR3 DNA: TGTGCCAGCTCACCTAATCGGGACATGAATAATTCACCCCTCCACTTT. The variable domain in full, completed from reference TRBV18 and TRBJ1-6, reads NAGVMQNPRHLVRRRGQEARLRCSPMKGHSHVYWYRQLPEEGLKFMVYLQKENIIDESGMPKERFSAEFPKEGPSILRIQQVVRGDSAAYFCASSPNRDMNNSPLHFGNGTRLTVT.

V usage is TRBV29-1 and J usage is TRBJ1-2; tentatively, D is TRBD1 (6 bases). This CDR3 spans 14 amino acids. The germline gives CDR1 SQVTM, CDR2 ANQGSEA. This CDR3 is CSVIGGHRRYGYTF. The DNA for the CDR3 is TGCAGTGTGATTGGGGGACACCGACGCTATGGCTACACCTTC.

CDR3 residues: CASNLASGVVEQFF. Here the CDR3 DNA reads TGTGCCAGCAACTTGGCGTCGGGAGTAGTTGAGCAGTTCTTC. The J gene is TRBJ2-1, the V gene TRBV11-2; a weak D match, TRBD2 (6 bases). Trimming took 7 bases from V and 9 from J, leaving 19 bases between them. CDR3 size: 14 residues. The germline V gene encodes CDR1 SGHAT and CDR2 FQNNGV.

The chain links TRBV7-8 to TRBJ1-5; 7 bases map to TRBD1. Germline values: CDR1 SGHVS, CDR2 FQNEAQ. After removal of 5 bases from V and 0 bases from J, the junction contained 4 bases not matched to a gene. CDR3 length: 15 residues. The CDR3: CASSRGQNSNQPQHF. CDR3 nucleotides: TGTGCCAGCAGCAGGGGACAGAATAGCAATCAGCCCCAGCATTTT.

In this sample, this clone turned up a few times. V usage is TRBV19 and J usage is TRBJ1-1, with a weak D call TRBD1 (6 bases). The CDR3 runs 13 residues. Between the trimmed V and J ends, which lost 5 bases and 5 bases, there was a span of 12 bases. Looked up from germline, CDR1 is LNHDA and CDR2 is SQIVND (reference sequence). CDR3 bases: TGTGCCAGTAGTGCCAGTCAGGGGACTGAAGCTTTCTTT. It encodes CASSASQGTEAFF.

The chain employs TRBV2 and TRBJ2-1, with 9 bases aligning to TRBD1. In germline, CDR1 is SNHLY, CDR2 FYNNEI. This CDR3 has 13 residues. The V and J ends lost 6 bases and 6 bases, in that order; junction bases with no gene match: 3. The CDR3 sequence is CASSLTGGNEQFF. In nucleotides, the CDR3 is TGTGCCAGCAGCCTGACAGGGGGCAATGAGCAGTTCTTC.